These 4 T cell receptor beta chains originate from one sample sequenced in a study of CXCR3-negative and CXCR3-positive naive CD8 T cells (dated by TCRdb to the late 2010s). Sequencing relied on a NextSeq 550. The Human TCR Profiling Kit (MiLaboratory) was used to prepare UMI-labeled 5' RACE TRB cDNA libraries. The reads, reprocessed by TCRdb, yield one row per CDR3 protein sequence and no DNA. This sample's table contains about 9,600 distinct CDR3 sequences. The ten largest clonotypes hold approximately 0.93% of the sample. The sequenced material came from naive CXCR3- CD8+ T cells from blood. The cell subset or site label on this specimen signifies: CD45RO-CCR7+CD27+CD95- naive CD8+ T cells lacking CXCR3 (TNR3-). The receptors originated from a human donor in good health. Some clones in this sample may be carry-over from other donors' samples.

Frequency places this clonotype as medium-sized (0.01 to 0.1%). The genes are TRBV11-2 and TRBJ2-2; the D call of TRBD1 rests on TCRdb alone, since no DNA is present to check it. The germline gives CDR1 SGHAT, CDR2 FQNNGV. CDR3 size: 18 residues. This CDR3 is CASSWGKGQGADTGELFF.

The chain is built from TRBV5-1 and TRBJ2-7; no DNA is available, so the TRBD1 call from TCRdb remains unchecked. There are 13 residues in the CDR3. Germline V lookup: CDR1 SGHRS, CDR2 YFSETQ. The CDR3 reads CASSGQGSGEQYF.

The chain joins TRBV27 to TRBJ2-1; the TCRdb D gene call, TRBD1, has no DNA to confirm it. There are 15 residues in the CDR3. Germline-derived CDR1 and CDR2 are MNHEY and SMNVEV (reference sequence). The CDR3 sequence is CASSLGAGIYNEQFF.

This clonotype is identified as medium-sized from frequency. This sequence joins TRBV18 and TRBJ1-2; TCRdb returns TRBD1, unconfirmable since there is no DNA. Germline CDR1 KGHSH, CDR2 LQKENI. The CDR3 extends over 16 amino acids. CDR3 region: CASSPPPGQAIYGYTF.